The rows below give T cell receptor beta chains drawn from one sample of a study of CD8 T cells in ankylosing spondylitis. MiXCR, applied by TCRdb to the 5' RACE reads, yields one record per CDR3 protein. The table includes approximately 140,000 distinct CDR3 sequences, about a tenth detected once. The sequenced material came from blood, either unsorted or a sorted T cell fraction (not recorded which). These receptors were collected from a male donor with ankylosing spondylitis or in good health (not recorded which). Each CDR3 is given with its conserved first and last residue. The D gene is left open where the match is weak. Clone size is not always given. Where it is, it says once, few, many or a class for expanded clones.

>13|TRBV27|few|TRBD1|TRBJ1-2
TGTGCCAGCAGTTTTCGACAGGGCAGTGGCTACACCTTC
CASSFRQGSGYTF
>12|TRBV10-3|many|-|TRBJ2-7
TGTGCCACAGCGGACGGAACCTACGAGCAGTACTTC
CATADGTYEQYF
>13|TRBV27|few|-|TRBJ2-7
TGTGCCAGCAGTTTATGGGGGGCGGGGGAGCAGTACTTC
CASSLWGAGEQYF
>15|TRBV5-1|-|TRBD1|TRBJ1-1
TGCGCCAGCAGCAGAGGACAGGGTGCGAACACTGAAGCTTTCTTT
CASSRGQGANTEAFF
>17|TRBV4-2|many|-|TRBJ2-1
TGTGCCAGCAGCCAAGATAAGGACAGCTCTGCAGACAATGAGCAGTTCTTC
CASSQDKDSSADNEQFF
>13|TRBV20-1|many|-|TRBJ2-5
TGCAGTGCTAGCGGGTCTTCGCAAGAGACCCAGTACTTC
CSASGSSQETQYF
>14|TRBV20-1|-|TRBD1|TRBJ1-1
TGCAGTGCTAGCCAGGACAGGGCAGCCACTGAAGCTTTCTTT
CSASQDRAATEAFF
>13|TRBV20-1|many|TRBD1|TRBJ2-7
TGCAGTGCTACCTTACAGGGGGCTAGCGAGCAGTACTTC
CSATLQGASEQYF
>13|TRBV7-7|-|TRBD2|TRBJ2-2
TGTGCTAGCAGCCCGGGACTAGCGGAGAAGCTGTTTTTT
CASSPGLAEKLFF
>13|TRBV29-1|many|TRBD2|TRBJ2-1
TGCAGCGTTAGCGGGAGAGCTACCAATGAGCAGTTCTTC
CSVSGRATNEQFF
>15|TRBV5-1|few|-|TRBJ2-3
TGCGCCAGCAGCTTGGCTTTCCCAGAGAGGGATACGCAGTATTTT
CASSLAFPERDTQYF
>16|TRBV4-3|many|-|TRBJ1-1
TGCGCCAGCAGCCAAGGCCGAGGACGGGCCCCCGATGAAGCTTTCTTT
CASSQGRGRAPDEAFF
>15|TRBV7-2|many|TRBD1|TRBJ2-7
TGTGCCAGCAGCTTAAACCCAGCCCAGGGGGCGCGGAAAGACTTC
CASSLNPAQGARKDF
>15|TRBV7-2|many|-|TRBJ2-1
TGTGCCAGCAGCTTTCTCGGGGGCCCTTACAATGAGCAGTTCTTC
CASSFLGGPYNEQFF
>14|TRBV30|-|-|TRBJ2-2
TGTGCCTGGGAACCGGACTTGAACACCGGGGAGCTGTTTTTT
CAWEPDLNTGELFF
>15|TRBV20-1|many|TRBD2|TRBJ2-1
TGCAGTGCCCCAAGGCGGGAGCAGAGCTACAATGAGCAGTTCTTC
CSAPRREQSYNEQFF